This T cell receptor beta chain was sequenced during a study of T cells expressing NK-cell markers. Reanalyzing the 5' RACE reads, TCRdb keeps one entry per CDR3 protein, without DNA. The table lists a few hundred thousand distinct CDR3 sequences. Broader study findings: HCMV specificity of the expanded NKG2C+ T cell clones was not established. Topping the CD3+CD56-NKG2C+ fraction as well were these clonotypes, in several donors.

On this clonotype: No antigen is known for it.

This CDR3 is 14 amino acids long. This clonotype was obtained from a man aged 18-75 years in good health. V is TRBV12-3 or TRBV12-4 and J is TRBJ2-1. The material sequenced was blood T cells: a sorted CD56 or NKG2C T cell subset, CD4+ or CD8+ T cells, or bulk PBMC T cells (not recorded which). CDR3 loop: CATRWGSSYNEQFF.